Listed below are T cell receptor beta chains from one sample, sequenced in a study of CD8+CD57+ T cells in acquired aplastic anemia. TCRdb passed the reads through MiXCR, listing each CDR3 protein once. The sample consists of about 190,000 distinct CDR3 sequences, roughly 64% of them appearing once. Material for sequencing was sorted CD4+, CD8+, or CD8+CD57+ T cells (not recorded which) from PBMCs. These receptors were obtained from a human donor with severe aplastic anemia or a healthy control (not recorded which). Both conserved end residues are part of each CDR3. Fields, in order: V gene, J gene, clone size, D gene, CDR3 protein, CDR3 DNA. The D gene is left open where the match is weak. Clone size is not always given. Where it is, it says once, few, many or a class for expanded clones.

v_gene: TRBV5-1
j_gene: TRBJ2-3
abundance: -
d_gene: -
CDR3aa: CASSLRVTTDTQYF
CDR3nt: TGCGCCAGCAGCTTGAGAGTCACCACAGATACGCAGTATTTT

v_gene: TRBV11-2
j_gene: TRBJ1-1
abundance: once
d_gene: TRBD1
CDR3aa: CASSLNRGRDTEAFF
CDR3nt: TGTGCCAGCAGCTTGAACAGGGGGCGGGACACTGAAGCTTTCTTT

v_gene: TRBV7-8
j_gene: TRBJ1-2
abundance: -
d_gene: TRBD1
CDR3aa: CASSSGTGINYGYTF
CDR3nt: TGTGCCAGCAGCAGCGGGACAGGGATTAACTATGGCTACACCTTC

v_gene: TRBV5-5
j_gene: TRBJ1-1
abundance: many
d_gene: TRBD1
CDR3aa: CASSDSQGVLEAFF
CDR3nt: TGTGCCAGCAGCGACTCGCAGGGGGTCCTTGAAGCTTTCTTT

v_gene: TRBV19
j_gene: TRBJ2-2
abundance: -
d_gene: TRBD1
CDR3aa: CASSTGTGELFF
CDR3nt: TGTGCCAGTTCGACAGGGACCGGGGAGCTGTTTTTT

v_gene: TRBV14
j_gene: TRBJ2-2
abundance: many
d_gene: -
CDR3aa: CASSQSRGELFF
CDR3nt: TGTGCCAGCAGCCAGTCTAGGGGGGAGCTGTTTTTT

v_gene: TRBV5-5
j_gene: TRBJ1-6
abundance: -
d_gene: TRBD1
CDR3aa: CASSPVYRGPSSPLHF
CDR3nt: TGTGCCAGCAGCCCCGTTTACAGGGGACCGAGTTCACCCCTCCACTTC

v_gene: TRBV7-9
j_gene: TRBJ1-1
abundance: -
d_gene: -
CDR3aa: CASSFGRSNTEAFF
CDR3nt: TGTGCCAGCAGTTTTGGACGGTCTAACACTGAAGCTTTCTTT

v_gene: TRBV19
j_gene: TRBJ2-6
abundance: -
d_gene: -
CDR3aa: CASGANVLTF
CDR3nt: TGTGCCTCTGGGGCCAACGTCCTGACTTTC

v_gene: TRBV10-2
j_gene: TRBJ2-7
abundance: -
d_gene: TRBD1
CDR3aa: CASSETQTGAEGRYEQYF
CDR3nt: TGCGCCAGCAGTGAGACTCAGACAGGGGCCGAGGGAAGGTACGAGCAGTACTTC

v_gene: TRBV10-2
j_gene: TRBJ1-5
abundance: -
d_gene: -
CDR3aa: CASRVGLNQPQHF
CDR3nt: TGCGCCAGCCGAGTGGGACTTAATCAGCCCCAGCATTTT

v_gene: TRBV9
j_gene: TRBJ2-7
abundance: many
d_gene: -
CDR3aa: CASGRTGEGHEQYF
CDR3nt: TGTGCCAGCGGCCGTACAGGGGAGGGCCACGAGCAGTACTTC

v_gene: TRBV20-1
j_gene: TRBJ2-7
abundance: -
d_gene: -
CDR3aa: CSAPARTTYYEQYF
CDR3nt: TGCAGTGCTCCGGCCAGGACCACCTACTACGAGCAGTACTTC

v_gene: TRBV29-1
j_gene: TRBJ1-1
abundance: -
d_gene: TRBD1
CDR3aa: CSVDWSGQQNTEAFF
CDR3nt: TGCAGCGTTGATTGGTCGGGACAGCAGAACACTGAAGCTTTCTTT

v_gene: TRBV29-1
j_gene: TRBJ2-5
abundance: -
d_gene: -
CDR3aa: CSVEGGRAYQETQYF
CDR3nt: TGCAGCGTTGAAGGGGGACGGGCGTACCAAGAGACCCAGTACTTC

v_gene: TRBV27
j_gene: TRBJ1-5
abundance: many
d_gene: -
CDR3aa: CASSLIGLNQPQHF
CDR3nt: TGTGCCAGCAGTTTAATCGGTCTCAATCAGCCCCAGCATTTT

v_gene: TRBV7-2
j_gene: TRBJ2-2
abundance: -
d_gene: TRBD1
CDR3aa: CASSVKGAGELFF
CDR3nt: TGTGCCAGCAGCGTCAAGGGGGCTGGGGAGCTGTTTTTT

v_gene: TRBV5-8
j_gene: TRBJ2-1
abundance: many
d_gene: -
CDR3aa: CASSLLAVDNEQFF
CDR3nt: TGTGCCAGCAGCTTACTAGCTGTTGACAATGAGCAGTTCTTC

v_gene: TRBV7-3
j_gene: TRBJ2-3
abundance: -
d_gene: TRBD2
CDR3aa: CASSLLAGGVNEQYF
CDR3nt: TGTGCCAGCAGCTTACTAGCGGGGGGCGTAAATGAGCAGTATTTT

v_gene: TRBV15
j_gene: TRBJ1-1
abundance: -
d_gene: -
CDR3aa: CATSRDSGRNTEAFF
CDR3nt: TGTGCCACCAGCAGAGATTCAGGGCGGAACACTGAAGCTTTCTTT

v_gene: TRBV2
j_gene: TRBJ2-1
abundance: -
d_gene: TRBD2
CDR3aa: CASSERLAGGNEQFF
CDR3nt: TGTGCCAGCAGTGAAAGACTAGCGGGAGGCAATGAGCAGTTCTTC

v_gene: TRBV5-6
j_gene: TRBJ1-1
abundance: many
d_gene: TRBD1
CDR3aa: CASSLGQGAVGTEAFF
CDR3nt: TGTGCCAGCAGCTTGGGACAGGGGGCGGTGGGGACTGAAGCTTTCTTT

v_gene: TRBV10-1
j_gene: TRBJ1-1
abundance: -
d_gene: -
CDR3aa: CASSDPGLNTEAFF
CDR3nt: TGCGCCAGCAGTGACCCAGGGTTGAACACTGAAGCTTTCTTT

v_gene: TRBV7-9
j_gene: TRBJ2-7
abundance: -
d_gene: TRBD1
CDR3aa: CASSHLGQGLYEQYF
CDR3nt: TGTGCCAGCAGCCATTTGGGACAGGGCCTCTACGAGCAGTACTTC

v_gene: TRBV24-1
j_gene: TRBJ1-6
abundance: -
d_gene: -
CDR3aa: CATMGHPGRNSPLHF
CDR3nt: TGTGCCACCATGGGACACCCGGGGCGTAATTCACCCCTCCACTTT

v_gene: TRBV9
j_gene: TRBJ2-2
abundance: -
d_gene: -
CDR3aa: CASSLRDRGELFF
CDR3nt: TGTGCCAGCAGCTTAAGAGACAGGGGGGAGCTGTTTTTT

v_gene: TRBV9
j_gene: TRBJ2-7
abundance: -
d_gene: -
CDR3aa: CASSEQGGEQYF
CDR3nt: TGTGCCAGCAGCGAACAGGGAGGCGAGCAGTACTTC

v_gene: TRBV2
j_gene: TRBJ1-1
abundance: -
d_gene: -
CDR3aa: CASSGTVQGTEAFF
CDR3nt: TGTGCCAGCAGTGGTACAGTGCAGGGCACTGAAGCTTTCTTT

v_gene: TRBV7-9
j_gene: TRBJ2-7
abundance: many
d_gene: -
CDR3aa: CASSTLVSSYEQYF
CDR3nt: TGTGCCAGCAGCACCCTAGTGAGCTCCTACGAGCAGTACTTC

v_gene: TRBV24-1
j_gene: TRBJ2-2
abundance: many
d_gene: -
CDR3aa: CATSNEGTGGELFF
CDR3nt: TGTGCCACCAGTAACGAGGGGACGGGCGGGGAGCTGTTTTTT

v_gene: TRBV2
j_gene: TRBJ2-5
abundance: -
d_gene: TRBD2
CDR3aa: CASKTSGGVQETQYF
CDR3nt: TGTGCCAGCAAAACTAGCGGGGGGGTCCAAGAGACCCAGTACTTC

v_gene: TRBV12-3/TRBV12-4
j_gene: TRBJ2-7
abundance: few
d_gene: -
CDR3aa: CASSTPGGHLFEQYF
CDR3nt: TGTGCCAGCAGCACGCCTGGGGGGCACTTATTCGAGCAGTACTTC

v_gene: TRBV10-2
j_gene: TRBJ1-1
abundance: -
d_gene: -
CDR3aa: CASSERGRLGTEAFF
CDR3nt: TGCGCCAGCAGTGAGCGGGGCAGGTTGGGCACTGAAGCTTTCTTT

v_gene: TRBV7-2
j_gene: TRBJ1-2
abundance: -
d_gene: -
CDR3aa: CASSEAPGGYTF
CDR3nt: TGTGCCAGCAGTGAAGCCCCCGGCGGCTACACCTTC

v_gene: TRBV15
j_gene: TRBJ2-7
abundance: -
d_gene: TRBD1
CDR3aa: CATSLGTGLSYEQYF
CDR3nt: TGTGCCACCAGCCTTGGGACAGGTCTTTCCTACGAGCAGTACTTC

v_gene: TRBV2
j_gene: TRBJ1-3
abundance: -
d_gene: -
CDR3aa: CASRTGNTIYF
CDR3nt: TGTGCCAGCAGAACGGGAAACACCATATATTTT

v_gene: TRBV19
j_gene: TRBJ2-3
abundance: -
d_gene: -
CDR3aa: CASTPTTGLDTQYF
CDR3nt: TGTGCCAGTACCCCCACGACAGGTTTAGATACGCAGTATTTT

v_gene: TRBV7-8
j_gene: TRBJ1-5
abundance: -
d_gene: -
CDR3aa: CASSLAPNQPQHF
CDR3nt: TGTGCCAGCAGCTTAGCTCCCAATCAGCCCCAGCATTTT

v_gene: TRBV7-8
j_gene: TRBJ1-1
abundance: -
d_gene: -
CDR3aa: CASSQLKGEAFF
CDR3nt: TGTGCCAGCAGCCAACTGAAGGGTGAAGCTTTCTTT

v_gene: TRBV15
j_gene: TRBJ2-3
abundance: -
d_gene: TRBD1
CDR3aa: CAIRDRPEDTQYF
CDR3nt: TGTGCCATCCGGGACAGGCCAGAAGATACGCAGTATTTT

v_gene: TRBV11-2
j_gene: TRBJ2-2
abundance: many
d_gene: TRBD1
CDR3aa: CASSLDRGQGRWGELFF
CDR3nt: TGTGCCAGCAGCTTAGATCGAGGACAGGGGAGGTGGGGGGAGCTGTTTTTT

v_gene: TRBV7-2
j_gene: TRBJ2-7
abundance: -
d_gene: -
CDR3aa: CASSPGTGNRHEQYF
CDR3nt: TGTGCCAGCTCCCCCGGAACAGGGAATAGGCACGAGCAGTACTTC

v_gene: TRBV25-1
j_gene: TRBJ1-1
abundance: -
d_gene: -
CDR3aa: CASSHGSSGDTEAFF
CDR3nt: TGTGCCAGCAGCCACGGGTCTAGCGGGGACACTGAAGCTTTCTTT

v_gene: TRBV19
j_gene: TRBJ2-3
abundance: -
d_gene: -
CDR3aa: CASSDSGHRITDTQYF
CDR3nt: TGTGCCAGTAGCGACTCGGGACACCGAATCACAGATACGCAGTATTTT

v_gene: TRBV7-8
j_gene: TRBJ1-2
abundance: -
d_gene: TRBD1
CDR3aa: CASSARPGQGNYGYTF
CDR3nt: TGTGCCAGCAGCGCGAGACCGGGACAGGGCAACTATGGCTACACCTTC

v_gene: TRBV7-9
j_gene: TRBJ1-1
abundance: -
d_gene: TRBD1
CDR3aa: CASSSLFLDPGQGTEAFF
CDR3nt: TGTGCCAGCAGCTCCCTATTCCTGGACCCGGGACAGGGGACTGAAGCTTTCTTT

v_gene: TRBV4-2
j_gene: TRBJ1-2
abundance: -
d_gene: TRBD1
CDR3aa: CASSPRRTGSGQYGYTF
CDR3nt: TGTGCCAGCAGCCCTAGACGGACAGGCTCGGGGCAGTATGGCTACACCTTC

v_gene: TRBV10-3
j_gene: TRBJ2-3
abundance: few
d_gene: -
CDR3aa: CAISESRGGGTDTQYF
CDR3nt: TGTGCCATCAGTGAGTCGAGGGGCGGGGGCACAGATACGCAGTATTTT

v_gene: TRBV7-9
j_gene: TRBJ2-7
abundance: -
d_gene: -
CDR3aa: CASSLRGVIEQYF
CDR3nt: TGTGCCAGCAGCTTACGTGGAGTTATCGAGCAGTACTTC

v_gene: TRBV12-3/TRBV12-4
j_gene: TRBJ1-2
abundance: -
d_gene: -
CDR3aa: CASSFAVRRGYTF
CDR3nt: TGTGCCAGCAGTTTCGCAGTTCGCCGTGGCTACACCTTC

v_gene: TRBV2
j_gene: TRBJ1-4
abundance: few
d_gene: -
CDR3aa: CASKQQPTNEKLFF
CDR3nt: TGTGCCAGCAAGCAGCAACCAACTAATGAAAAACTGTTTTTT

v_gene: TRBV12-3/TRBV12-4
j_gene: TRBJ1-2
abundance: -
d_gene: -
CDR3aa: CASNNPLIGENYGYTF
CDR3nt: TGTGCCAGCAATAACCCACTCATAGGGGAAAACTATGGCTACACCTTC

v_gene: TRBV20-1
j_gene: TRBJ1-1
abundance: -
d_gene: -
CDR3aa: CSARDQRLAGGFF
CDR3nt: TGCAGTGCTAGAGATCAGAGATTAGCGGGGGGGTTCTTT